The 16 T cell receptor beta chains given below trace back to one sample, sequenced in a study of PD-1 blockade in classical Hodgkin lymphoma. TCRdb's copy holds only in-frame clones and misses some; the assay was immunoSEQ multiplex PCR. The sample lists 25,000 to 40,000 clones, 75% to 85% occurring once. Relapse after autologous stem cell transplantation occurred in every patient, and brentuximab vedotin exposure varied. The sample in question was peripheral blood mononuclear cells (PBMCs), obtained at baseline. The receptor set was obtained from a human donor with classical Hodgkin lymphoma.

This clone was observed once. The chain employs TRBV30 and TRBJ1-6; TRBD1 might be the D (5 bases). V shed 3 bases and J shed 7 bases, with 16 bases lying between them. Germline V gene sequence: CDR1 GTSNPN, CDR2 SVGIG (reference sequence). The CDR3 is 15 residues long. The CDR3 is CAWSAEGRMNSPLHF. For the CDR3, the DNA is TGTGCCTGGAGCGCCGAGGGGAGAATGAATTCACCCCTCCACTTT.

J is TRBJ2-5 and V is TRBV10-3; D is undetermined. The germline V gene has CDR1 ENHRY and CDR2 SYGVKD. Trimming took off 11 bases at V and 2 bases at J, with 12 bases between the two ends. This CDR3 is 12 amino acids long. The CDR3 region has the DNA TGTGCCGTCTCTGCGCGACAAGAGACCCAGTACTTC. It encodes CAVSARQETQYF.

The chain has TRBV2 and TRBJ2-7, with unresolved D. The germline V gene has CDR1 SNHLY and CDR2 FYNNEI. CDR3 size: 15 residues. Trimming pared 2 bases from V and 2 bases from J, leaving 13 bases between. CDR3 bases: TGTGCCAGCAGTGAATTTGGCAGATCCACCTACGAGCAGTACTTC. As protein: CASSEFGRSTYEQYF. Full variable domain (rest looked up from reference TRBV2 and TRBJ2-7): EPEVTQTPSHQVTQMGQEVILRCVPISNHLYFYWYRQILGQKVEFLVSFYNNEISEKSEIFDDQFSVERPDGSNFTLKIRSTKLEDSAMYFCASSEFGRSTYEQYFGPGTRLTVT.

The rearrangement joins TRBV4-2 to TRBJ1-2; D is uncertain. V was shortened by 0 bases and J by 4 bases, with 6 bases between the two germline ends. This CDR3 has 13 amino acids. In germline, CDR1 is LGHNA, CDR2 YNFKEQ. CDR3 residues: CASSQDGSYGYTF. DNA for the CDR3: TGTGCCAGCAGCCAAGATGGGTCCTATGGCTACACCTTC.

In nucleotides, the CDR3 is TGTGCCATCAGTGAGTCGGGGGACACTGAAGCTTTCTTT. It codes for CAISESGDTEAFF. The chain has TRBV10-3 and TRBJ1-1; tentatively, D is TRBD1 (5 bases). Deletions cut 0 bases from V and 3 bases from J, with 5 bases between. The CDR3 runs 13 residues. Germline V gene lookup returns CDR1 ENHRY and CDR2 SYGVKD.

The chain couples TRBV7-9 to TRBJ2-7, with a tentative D call TRBD2 (5 bases). There are 15 residues in the CDR3. Trimming took 0 bases from V and 8 from J, leaving 17 bases between them. The germline gives CDR1 SEHNR, CDR2 FQNEAQ (reference sequence). This CDR3 is CASSLAGRYPEKQYF. The DNA for the CDR3 is TGTGCCAGCAGCTTAGCGGGGAGATACCCCGAGAAGCAGTACTTC.

The chain combines TRBV15 with TRBJ1-2; 7 bases line up with TRBD1. The J segment lost 3 bases and the V segment lost 5 bases, leaving 12 bases of the junction unmatched. The CDR3 is 16 residues long. Germline V gene lookup returns CDR1 LNHNV and CDR2 YYDKDF (reference sequence). The CDR3 here is CATSWSYPGTDYGYTF. The CDR3 DNA reads TGTGCCACCAGCTGGAGCTACCCCGGGACAGACTATGGCTACACCTTC.

The rearrangement uses TRBV5-4 and TRBJ2-2; 9 bases align to TRBD1. CDR1 is SGHNT, CDR2 YYREEE, per germline (reference sequence). Losses at the gene ends were 0 bases for V and 7 bases for J; bases not matched to a gene: 7. There are 16 residues in the CDR3. The CDR3 spells CASSLGRTGDNGELFF. DNA for the CDR3: TGTGCCAGCAGCTTGGGAAGGACAGGGGATAACGGGGAGCTGTTTTTT.

This CDR3 reads CASSPGDSAKVYF. In DNA form, the CDR3 reads TGTGCCAGCTCACCAGGTGACAGTGCGAAGGTATATTTT. This chain links TRBV18 with TRBJ1-3, with a weak D call TRBD1 (5 bases). This CDR3 region has 13 residues. The ends were cut back, 2 bases at V and 14 bases at J, with 16 bases in the middle. Germline V gives CDR1 KGHSH, CDR2 LQKENI.

The rearrangement links TRBV7-9 to TRBJ1-4, with a tentative D call TRBD1 (5 bases). The CDR3 has 13 residues. Trimming took off 2 bases at V and 5 bases at J, with 6 bases between the two ends. Looked up from germline, CDR1 is SEHNR and CDR2 is FQNEAQ (reference sequence). In nucleotides, the CDR3 is TGTGCCAGCAGCTTAACAGGAAATGAAAAACTGTTTTTT. As protein: CASSLTGNEKLFF.

This chain connects TRBV4-2 to TRBJ1-6; TRBD1 is a possible D gene (6 bases). This CDR3 contains 16 residues. The V end lost 1 base, the J end lost 4 bases, and 11 bases lay between the germline ends. Germline V gene lookup returns CDR1 LGHNA and CDR2 YNFKEQ. The CDR3 coding sequence is TGTGCCAGCAGCCAAGTCAATCAGGGGTATAATTCACCCCTCCACTTT. Its translation is CASSQVNQGYNSPLHF.

The DNA for the CDR3 is TGTGCCAGCAGCTTAGATTTGACTAGCGGGGGGAGGGAGCAGTTCTTC. Amino acid sequence: CASSLDLTSGGREQFF. The V call is TRBV11-2, the J call TRBJ2-1, with TRBD2 identical over 13 bases. This CDR3 has 16 residues. Germline assignment: CDR1 SGHAT and CDR2 FQNNGV. V was pared by 0 bases and J by 10 bases, with 6 bases of the junction left unmatched.

This clone was observed many times. The chain combines TRBV7-2 with TRBJ1-1, with D uncertain. Trimming shortened V by 5 bases and J by 1 base, and 8 bases separated the two germline ends. Germline loops: CDR1 SGHTA, CDR2 FQGNSA. This CDR3 spans 13 amino acids. The CDR3 DNA reads as TGTGCCAGCAGCGTTCAGAAGAACACTGAAGCTTTCTTT. Translation gives CASSVQKNTEAFF.

This clone was seen once. The chain recombines TRBV18 with TRBJ1-1; a weak D match, TRBD1 (6 bases). Germline assignment: CDR1 KGHSH and CDR2 LQKENI. Trimming stripped 4 bases from V and 0 bases from J, with 15 bases between. The CDR3 loop spans 16 amino acids. In DNA, the CDR3 is TGTGCCAGCTCACAAAGAGAAGGGGGAATGAACACTGAAGCTTTCTTT. This gives the protein CASSQREGGMNTEAFF.

V gene TRBV7-3 combines with J gene TRBJ2-3; 8 nucleotides line up with TRBD2. This CDR3 is built from 16 residues. The V gene's germline CDR1 is SGHTA and CDR2 FQGTGA. J lost 2 bases, V lost 4 bases, and 8 bases had no gene match. The CDR3 coding sequence is TGTGCCAGCAGCTCTTTAGCGGGGAAGGACACAGATACGCAGTATTTT. Its protein is CASSSLAGKDTDTQYF. The entire variable domain, with the rest obtained from reference TRBV7-3 and TRBJ2-3, is as follows: GAGVSQTPSNKVTEKGKYVELRCDPISGHTALYWYRQSLGQGPEFLIYFQGTGAADDSGLPNDRFFAVRPEGSVSTLKIQRTERGDSAVYLCASSSLAGKDTDTQYFGPGTRLTVL.

This chain connects TRBV10-3 to TRBJ2-7; a possible D gene is TRBD1 (5 bases). This CDR3 has 13 amino acids. The germline gives CDR1 ENHRY, CDR2 SYGVKD. Trimming left V 8 bases short and J 2 bases short, with 13 bases between. CDR3 sequence (DNA): TGTGCCATCTCCAAGGTAGGGGCCTACGAGCAGTACTTC. Its translation: CAISKVGAYEQYF.